Below, one T cell receptor (beta chain) is given with its context. The clone's antigen remains unknown. Base qualities are not provided; no much larger clone lies one nucleotide away. The sample originates from a study of shared clonotypes between healthy human individuals (TCRdb year 2020). About the full investigation: The cohort included three men and a couple of women between 18 and 49 years of age. To estimate repertoire size and how much clonotype sharing occurs between individuals, the study deeply sequenced the blood TCR repertoires of five healthy adults. To increase sequencing depth and limit assay-specific biases, TCR repertoire library preparation and sequencing were carried out by different laboratories using diverse techniques. Between about 0.9 and 9 billion PBMCs per donor were obtained by leukapheresis.

TCR CDR3 regions were amplified from genomic DNA by multiplex PCR using the deep immunoSEQ assay. Extracted genomic DNA from each cell subset was distributed evenly across all wells of several immunoSEQ 96-well plates, and each plate was treated as a replicate. For unsorted PBMC, roughly 270 ng genomic DNA, equal to 30,000 or so T cell genomes, was loaded into each replicate PCR. Genomic DNA from unsorted PBMC was sequenced over ten immunoSEQ deep assay plates. Purified libraries were quantified with a Qubit 3.0 fluorometer, sized on a Bioanalyzer 2100, and re-quantified with the KAPA Library Quantification kit. Every immunoSEQ 96-well plate was sequenced on a separate single-read 150-cycle Illumina NextSeq 550 flow cell. The original methods were these. Because the immunoSEQ output held only junctional sequences and lacked quality scores, the filtering could not match the filtering applied to full-length reads. Sequences were annotated with PyIR, a Python wrapper for IgBLAST v1.9, and V/J genes and CDR3 were assigned using IMGT germline references. Reads were filtered out if the reads had weak V/J assignments (E-value above 1e-6), no CDR3, stop codons, out-of-frame junctions, or ambiguous translated residues. V3J clonotypes were defined by identical inferred V gene, J gene, and CDR3 amino acid sequence. The percentage overlap between two repertoires was calculated by dividing the number of shared unique clonotypes by the size of the smaller repertoire. Repertoire richness was assessed with RTK rarefaction, the Chao1 estimator, and Recon v2.1 estimates of unobserved clonotypes. In its TCRdb copy, this immuneACCESS table keeps in-frame sequences only and misses some clones. Where compared with another copy, unresolved V genes explain less than half of these, and the others have no known cause. D and trimming were read from the DNA, whereas the V and J calls and clone size are those reported in that table. For this sample the table gives about half a million clones, of which roughly 80% were detected only once. Jointly, the top ten make up more than 10% of the sample.

Paper-wide results and their limitations: Because the study included a small number of donors, the genetic and exposure-history diversity represented was limited. Based on pairwise subsampling, the degree of clonotype sharing among donors was expected to be affected by sequencing depth. Only blood was sampled, and tissue TCR repertoires likely differ from those in blood.

The donors were healthy, HIV-negative adults with no recently reported acute infections or vaccinations. Every donor was a Caucasian adult living in Nashville, Tennessee, USA. For unsorted samples, approximately 81 million PBMCs were counted, and genomic DNA was extracted using the QIAamp DNA Blood Mini kit. Blood was obtained by leukapheresis, after which PBMCs were separated by Ficoll-Histopaque density gradient centrifugation and cryopreserved in liquid nitrogen vapor phase. Sample: PBMCs. The receptor comes from a middle-aged woman in good health. Some clones in this sample may be carry-over from other donors' samples.

CDR3 sequence: CASRWDRVGNTIYF. The DNA sequence follows: TGTGCCAGCAGATGGGACAGGGTGGGAAACACCATATATTTT. Rearrangement joined TRBV28 to TRBJ1-3, with 9 bases matching TRBD1. Trimmed from V: 6 bases; trimmed from J: 4 bases; junction bases lacking a gene match: 4. Its CDR3 holds 14 amino acids, cysteine through phenylalanine. Of the read, only the CDR3 DNA is kept; its 42 bases are in frame from base 1. CDR1 and CDR2 were assigned from the germline V gene as MDHEN and SYDVKM.